Listed here is a single T cell receptor (beta chain). This specimen belongs to a study of blood T cells in healthy people across ages. Losses at the gene ends were 3 bases for V and 5 bases for J; bases not matched to a gene: 4. Germline CDR1 reads SGDLS; CDR2 reads YYNGEE. The CDR3 is 14 residues long. Total RNA extraction produced at least 6 micrograms (per sample) for the study. The second PCR ran 7 to 11 cycles with a sample-barcoded 5' primer and J-beta primers. Each CDR3 protein gets one entry after TCRdb re-called the 5' RACE reads with MiXCR. The data contain 890,000 or so distinct CDR3 sequences, 55% to 65% of them seen just once; the ten biggest clones take up roughly 26%.

Sequenced sample: blood. The chain links TRBV9 to TRBJ1-2, with 10 bases lining up with TRBD1. The TCR was taken from a man aged 25 to 45 in good health. The CDR3 DNA sequence: TGTGCCAGCAGCGGTACGGGACAGGGGTATGGCTACACCTTC. Encoded protein: CASSGTGQGYGYTF.